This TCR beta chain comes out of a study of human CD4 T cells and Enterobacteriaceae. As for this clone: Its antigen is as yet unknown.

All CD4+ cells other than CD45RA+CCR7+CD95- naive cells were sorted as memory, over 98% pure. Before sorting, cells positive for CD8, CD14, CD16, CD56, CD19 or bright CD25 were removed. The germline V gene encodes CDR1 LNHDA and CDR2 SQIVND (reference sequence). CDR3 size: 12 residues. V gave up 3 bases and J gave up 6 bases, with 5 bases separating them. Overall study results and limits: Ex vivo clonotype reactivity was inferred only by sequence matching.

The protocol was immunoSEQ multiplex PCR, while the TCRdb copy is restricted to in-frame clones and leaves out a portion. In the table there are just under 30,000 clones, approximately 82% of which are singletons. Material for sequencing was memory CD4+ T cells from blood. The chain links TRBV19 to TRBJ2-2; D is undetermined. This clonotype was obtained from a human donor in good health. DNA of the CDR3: TGTGCCAGTAGTATCCCCCCCGGGGAGCTGTTTTTT. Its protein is CASSIPPGELFF.